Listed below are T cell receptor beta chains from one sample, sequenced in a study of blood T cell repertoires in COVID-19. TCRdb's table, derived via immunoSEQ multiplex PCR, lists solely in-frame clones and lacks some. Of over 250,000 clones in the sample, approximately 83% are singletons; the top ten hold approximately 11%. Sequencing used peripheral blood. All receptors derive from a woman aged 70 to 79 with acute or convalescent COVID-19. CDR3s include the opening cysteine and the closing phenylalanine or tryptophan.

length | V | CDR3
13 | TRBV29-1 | CSVDPGFTGELFF
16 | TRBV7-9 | CASSLAGKGPTDTQYF
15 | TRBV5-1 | CASSLTGQGSYEQYF
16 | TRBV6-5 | CASSLEQGAWNSPLHF
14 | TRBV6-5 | CASSRRDRGRGYTF
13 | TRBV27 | CASRTGSGNTIYF
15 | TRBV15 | CATSRTRTGNTEAFF
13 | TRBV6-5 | CASRATGVGEQYF
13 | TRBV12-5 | CASGSIRGGRAFF
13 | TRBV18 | CASSPDRGTEAFF
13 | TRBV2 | CASSENPGYGYTF
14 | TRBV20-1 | CSAIDSSYNSPLHF
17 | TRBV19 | CASSGVQPGTSVPPQYF